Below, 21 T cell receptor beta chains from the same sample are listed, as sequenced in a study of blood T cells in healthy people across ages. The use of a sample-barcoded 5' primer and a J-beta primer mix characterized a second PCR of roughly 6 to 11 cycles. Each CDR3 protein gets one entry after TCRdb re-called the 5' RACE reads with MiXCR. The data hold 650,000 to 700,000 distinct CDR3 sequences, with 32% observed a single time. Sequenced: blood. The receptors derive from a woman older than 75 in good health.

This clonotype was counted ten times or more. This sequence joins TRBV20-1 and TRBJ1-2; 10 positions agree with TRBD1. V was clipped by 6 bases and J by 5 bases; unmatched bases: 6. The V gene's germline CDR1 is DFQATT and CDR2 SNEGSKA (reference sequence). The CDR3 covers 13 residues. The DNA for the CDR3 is TGCAGTGCGGAGACAGGGGGCGGATATGGCTACACCTTC. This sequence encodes CSAETGGGYGYTF.

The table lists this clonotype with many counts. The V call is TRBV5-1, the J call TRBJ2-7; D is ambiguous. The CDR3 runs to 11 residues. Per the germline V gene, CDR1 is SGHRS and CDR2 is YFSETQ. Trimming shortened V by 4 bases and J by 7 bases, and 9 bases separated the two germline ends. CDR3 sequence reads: CASSTGFEQYF. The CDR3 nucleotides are TGCGCCAGCAGCACCGGCTTTGAGCAGTACTTC.

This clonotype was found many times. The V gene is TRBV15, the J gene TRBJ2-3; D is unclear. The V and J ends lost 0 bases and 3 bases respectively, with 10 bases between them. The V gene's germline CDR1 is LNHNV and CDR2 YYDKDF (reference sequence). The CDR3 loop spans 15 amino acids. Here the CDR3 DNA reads TGTGCCACCAGCAGAGATGTCCTGCGGACAGATACGCAGTATTTT. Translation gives CATSRDVLRTDTQYF.

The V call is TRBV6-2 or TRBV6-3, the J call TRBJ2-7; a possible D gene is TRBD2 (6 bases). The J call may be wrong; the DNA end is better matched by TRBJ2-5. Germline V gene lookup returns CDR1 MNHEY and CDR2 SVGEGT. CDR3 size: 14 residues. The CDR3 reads CASSRRLGMETQYF. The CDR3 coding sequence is TGTGCCAGCAGTCGACGACTAGGGATGGAGACCCAGTACTTC.

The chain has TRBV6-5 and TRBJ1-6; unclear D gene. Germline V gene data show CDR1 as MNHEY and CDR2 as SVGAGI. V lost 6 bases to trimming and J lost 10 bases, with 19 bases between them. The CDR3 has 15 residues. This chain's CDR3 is CASRDSLSWGSPLHF. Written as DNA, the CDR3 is TGTGCCAGCAGGGATTCTCTAAGTTGGGGATCACCCCTCCACTTT.

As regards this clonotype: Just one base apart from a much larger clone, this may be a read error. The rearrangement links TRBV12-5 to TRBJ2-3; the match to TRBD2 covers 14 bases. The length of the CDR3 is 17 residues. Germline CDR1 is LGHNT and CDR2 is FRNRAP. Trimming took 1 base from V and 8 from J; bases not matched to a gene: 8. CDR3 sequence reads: CASGLDPAGTSGGTQYF. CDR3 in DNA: TGTGCTAGTGGTTTGGACCCGGCCGGGACTAGCGGGGGTACGCAGTATTTT.

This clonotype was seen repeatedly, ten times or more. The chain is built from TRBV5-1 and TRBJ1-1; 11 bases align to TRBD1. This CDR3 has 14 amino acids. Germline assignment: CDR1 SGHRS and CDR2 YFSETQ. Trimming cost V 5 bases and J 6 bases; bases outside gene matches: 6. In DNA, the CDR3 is TGCGCCAGCAGTCCGGGACAGGGGGGTCCTGAAGCTTTCTTT. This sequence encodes CASSPGQGGPEAFF.

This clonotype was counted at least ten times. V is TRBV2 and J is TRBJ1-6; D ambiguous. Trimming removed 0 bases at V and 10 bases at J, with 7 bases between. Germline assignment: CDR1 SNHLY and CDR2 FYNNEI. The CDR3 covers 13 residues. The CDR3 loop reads CASSEAPVSPLHF. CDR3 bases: TGTGCCAGCAGTGAAGCGCCGGTATCACCCCTCCACTTT. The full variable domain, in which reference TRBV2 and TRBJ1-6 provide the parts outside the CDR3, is EPEVTQTPSHQVTQMGQEVILRCVPISNHLYFYWYRQILGQKVEFLVSFYNNEISEKSEIFDDQFSVERPDGSNFTLKIRSTKLEDSAMYFCASSEAPVSPLHFGNGTRLTVT.

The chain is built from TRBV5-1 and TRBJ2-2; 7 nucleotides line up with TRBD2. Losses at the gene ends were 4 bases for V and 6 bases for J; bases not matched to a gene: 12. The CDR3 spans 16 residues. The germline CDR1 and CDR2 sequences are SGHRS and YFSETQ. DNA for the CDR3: TGCGCCAGCAGCAGAGAGACTAGCAGACGAGCCGGGGAGCTGTTTTTT. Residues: CASSRETSRRAGELFF.

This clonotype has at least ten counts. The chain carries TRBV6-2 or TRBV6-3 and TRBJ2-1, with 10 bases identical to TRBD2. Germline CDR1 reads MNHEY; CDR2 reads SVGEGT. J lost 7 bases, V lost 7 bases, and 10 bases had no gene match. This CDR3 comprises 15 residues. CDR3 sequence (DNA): TGTGCCAGCACCGAGGGACTAGCGATGTTAAATGAGCAGTTCTTC. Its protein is CASTEGLAMLNEQFF.

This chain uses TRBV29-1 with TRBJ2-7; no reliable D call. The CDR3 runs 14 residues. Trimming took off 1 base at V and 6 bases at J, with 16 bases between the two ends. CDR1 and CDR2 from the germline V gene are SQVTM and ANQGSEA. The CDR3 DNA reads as TGCAGCGTTGAAGTCTCCGGGCCCGGCCGCGAGCAGTACTTC. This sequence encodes CSVEVSGPGREQYF.

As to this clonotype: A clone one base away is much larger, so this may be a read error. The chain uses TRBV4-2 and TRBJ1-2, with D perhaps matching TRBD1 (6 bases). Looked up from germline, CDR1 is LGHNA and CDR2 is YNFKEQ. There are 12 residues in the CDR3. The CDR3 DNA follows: TGTGCCAGCAGCTCGAGGAGGGGGGGCTACAACTTC. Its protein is CASSSRRGGYNF.

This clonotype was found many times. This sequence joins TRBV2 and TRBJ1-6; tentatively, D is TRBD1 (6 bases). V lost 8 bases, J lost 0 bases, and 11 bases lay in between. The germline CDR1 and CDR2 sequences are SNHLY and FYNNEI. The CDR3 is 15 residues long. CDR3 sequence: CASETGRSYNSPLHF. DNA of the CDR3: TGTGCCAGCGAGACAGGTCGCTCCTATAATTCACCCCTCCACTTT.

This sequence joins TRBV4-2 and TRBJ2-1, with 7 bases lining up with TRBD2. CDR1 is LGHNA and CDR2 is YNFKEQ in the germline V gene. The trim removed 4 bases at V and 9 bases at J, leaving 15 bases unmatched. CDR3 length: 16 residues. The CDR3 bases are TGTGCCAGCAGCCTTAATACGGGGGGTCTCGGGGCTGAGCAGTTCTTC. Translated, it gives CASSLNTGGLGAEQFF.

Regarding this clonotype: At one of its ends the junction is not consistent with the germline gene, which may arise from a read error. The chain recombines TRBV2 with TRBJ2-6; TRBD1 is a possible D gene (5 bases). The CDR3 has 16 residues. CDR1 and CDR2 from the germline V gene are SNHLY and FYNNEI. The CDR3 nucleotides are TGTGCCAGCAAAACAGGTTCAAACTCTGGGGCTAACGTCCTGACTTTC. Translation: CASKTGSNSGANVLTF.

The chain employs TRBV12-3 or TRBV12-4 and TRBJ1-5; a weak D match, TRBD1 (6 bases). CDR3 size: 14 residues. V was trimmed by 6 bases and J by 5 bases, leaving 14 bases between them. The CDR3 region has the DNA TGTGCCAGCAGCCGATCAGGGGCTGATCAGCCCCAGCATTTT. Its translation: CASSRSGADQPQHF.

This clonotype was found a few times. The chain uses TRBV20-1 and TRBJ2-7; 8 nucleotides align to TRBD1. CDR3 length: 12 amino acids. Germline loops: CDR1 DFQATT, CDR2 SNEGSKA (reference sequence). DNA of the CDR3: TGCAGGGCCCTGGGACAGGACTACGAGCAGTACTTC. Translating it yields CRALGQDYEQYF.

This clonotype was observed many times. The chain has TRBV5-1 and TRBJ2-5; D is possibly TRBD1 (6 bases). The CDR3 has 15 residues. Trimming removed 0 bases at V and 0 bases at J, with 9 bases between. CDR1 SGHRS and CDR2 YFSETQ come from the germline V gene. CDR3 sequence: CASSLGGLDQETQYF. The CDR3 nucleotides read TGCGCCAGCAGCTTGGGGGGGCTGGACCAAGAGACCCAGTACTTC.

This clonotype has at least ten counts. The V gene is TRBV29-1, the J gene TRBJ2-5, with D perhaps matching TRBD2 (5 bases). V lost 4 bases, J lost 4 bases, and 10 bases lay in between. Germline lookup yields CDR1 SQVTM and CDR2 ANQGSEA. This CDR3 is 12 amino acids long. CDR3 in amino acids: CSVVAYGETQYF. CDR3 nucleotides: TGCAGCGTTGTAGCGTACGGAGAGACCCAGTACTTC.

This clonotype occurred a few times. CDR3 bases: TGCGCCAGCAGCTGCGGGACAGGGGGACACGAGCAGTACTTC. This gives the protein CASSCGTGGHEQYF. This chain joins TRBV5-1 and TRBJ2-7, with 11 bases matching TRBD1. Germline V gives CDR1 SGHRS, CDR2 YFSETQ. Germline trimming cut 3 bases from V and 5 bases from J; bases unmatched to any gene: 4. The CDR3 is 14 residues long. Full variable domain (missing parts from reference TRBV5-1 and TRBJ2-7): KAGVTQTPRYLIKTRGQQVTLSCSPISGHRSVSWYQQTPGQGLQFLFEYFSETQRNKGNFPGRFSGRQFSNSRSEMNVSTLELGDSALYLCASSCGTGGHEQYFGPGTRLTVT.

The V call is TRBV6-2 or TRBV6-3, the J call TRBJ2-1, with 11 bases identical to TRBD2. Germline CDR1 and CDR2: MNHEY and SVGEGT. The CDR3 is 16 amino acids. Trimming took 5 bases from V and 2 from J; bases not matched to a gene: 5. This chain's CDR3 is CASSRLAGGTYNEQFF. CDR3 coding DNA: TGTGCCAGCAGTCGCTTAGCGGGAGGGACCTACAATGAGCAGTTCTTC.